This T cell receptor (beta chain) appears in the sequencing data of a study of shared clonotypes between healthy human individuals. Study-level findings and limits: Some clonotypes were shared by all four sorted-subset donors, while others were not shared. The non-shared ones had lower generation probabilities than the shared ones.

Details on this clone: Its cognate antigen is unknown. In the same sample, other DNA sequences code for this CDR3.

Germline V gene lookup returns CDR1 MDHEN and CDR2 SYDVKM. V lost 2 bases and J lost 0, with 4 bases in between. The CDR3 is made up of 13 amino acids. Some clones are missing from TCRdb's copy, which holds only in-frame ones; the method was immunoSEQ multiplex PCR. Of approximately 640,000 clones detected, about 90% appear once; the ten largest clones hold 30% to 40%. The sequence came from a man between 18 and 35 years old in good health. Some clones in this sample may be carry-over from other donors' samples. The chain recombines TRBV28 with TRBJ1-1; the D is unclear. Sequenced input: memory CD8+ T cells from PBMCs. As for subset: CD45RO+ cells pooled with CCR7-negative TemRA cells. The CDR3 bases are TGTGCCAGCAGTTTACTTCTGAACACTGAAGCTTTCTTT. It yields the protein CASSLLLNTEAFF.